This T cell receptor (beta chain) derives from a study of T cell repertoires in cytomegalovirus infection. Background on the study: CMV infection and matching HLA type were both indicated by public TCR beta signatures.

The study, taken as a whole, reports: HLA-C-restricted CMV clonotypes gave the most frequent clonotype in two of eight donors. Adding up the frequency of public TCR beta families identified people who carried CMV plus the relevant HLA.

This clonotype was detected only a few times. Its antigen is unidentified. TCRdb reanalysed the reads using MiXCR and keeps one entry per CDR3 protein. The repertoire holds 300,000 to 400,000 distinct CDR3 sequences, with more than 9% as singletons. The source is a human donor in good health (CMV status not recorded). Some clones in this sample may be carry-over from other donors' samples. Input material: PBMCs.

CDR3 region: CASSLGRGGNYGYTF. CDR3 nucleotide sequence: TGTGCCAGCAGCTTAGGCAGGGGTGGGAACTATGGCTACACCTTC. The rearrangement joins TRBV7-2 to TRBJ1-2; maybe TRBD1 (6 bases). CDR1 and CDR2 (germline): SGHTA, FQGNSA. This CDR3 contains 15 residues. V lost 1 base, J lost 2 bases, and 11 bases lay in between.